One and the same sample provided the 5 T cell receptor beta chains below, sequenced in a study of T cells in Graves' hyperthyroidism and ophthalmopathy. Amplification targeted TCR beta CDR3 regions from RNA transcripts. A set of HTBI primers served as the primers for a first-round RT-PCR of the TCR CDR3. TCRdb itself ran the multiplex PCR reads through MiXCR, one entry per CDR3 protein. The sample includes around 34,000 distinct CDR3 sequences, around half of them seen just once. Sequenced sample: blood. The receptor set was obtained from a woman in her thirties or forties with Graves' ophthalmopathy.

The chain recombines TRBV19 with TRBJ2-1; TRBD1 matches 10 bases. The V gene end was trimmed by 4 bases and the J gene end by 3 bases; junction bases not matched to a gene: 3. CDR3 length: 15 amino acids. CDR1 and CDR2 from the germline V gene are LNHDA and SQIVND (reference sequence). For the CDR3, the DNA is TGTGCCAGTAGTACGACAGGGGGCGGCTACAATGAGCAGTTCTTC. Amino acids: CASSTTGGGYNEQFF.

DNA of the CDR3: TGCAGTGCCCCCCCTCAGGGGTCGATCTCCTACGAGCAGTACTTC. It yields the protein CSAPPQGSISYEQYF. V usage is TRBV20-1 and J usage is TRBJ2-7; weak D call: TRBD1 (6 bases). The CDR3 sequence is 15 residues long. CDR1 DFQATT and CDR2 SNEGSKA come from the germline V gene (reference sequence). Trimming removed 6 bases from V and 0 bases from J, with 18 bases in between.

In its sample, this clonotype was seen many times. The V call is TRBV6-2 or TRBV6-3, the J call TRBJ2-3; 11 bases line up with TRBD2. The CDR3 is 17 amino acids. The germline gives CDR1 MNHEY, CDR2 SVGEGT. J gave up 7 bases and V 0 bases, and 9 bases lay outside the gene matches. The CDR3 here is CASSYSEASGGRNTQYF. The CDR3 region has the DNA TGTGCCAGCAGTTACTCCGAAGCTAGCGGGGGGCGGAATACGCAGTATTTT.

A note on this clonotype: Since the CDR3 does not end with the conserved phenylalanine or tryptophan, this likely comes from a read error. The gene calls are TRBV5-6 and TRBJ1-2, with D perhaps TRBD1 (5 bases). This CDR3 spans 14 amino acids. In germline, CDR1 is SGHDT, CDR2 YYEEEE. In DNA, the CDR3 is TGCGCCAGCAGCTTGGAGGGGAGAGGCTATGGCTACACCCTC. It translates to CASSLEGRGYGYTL.

This clonotype was seen ten or more times. The J gene is TRBJ2-3, the V gene TRBV20-1, with 8 bases lining up with TRBD2. J gave up 3 bases and V 3 bases, and 8 bases lay outside the gene matches. Germline-derived CDR1 and CDR2 are DFQATT and SNEGSKA (reference sequence). The CDR3 covers 15 residues. This CDR3 reads CSASSGGAKTDTQYF. CDR3 coding DNA: TGCAGTGCTAGTTCCGGGGGGGCCAAGACAGATACGCAGTATTTT.